These 10 T cell receptor beta chains came from one sample sequenced in a study of cytomegalovirus exposure and HLA in healthy donors. PCR primers comprised 60 Vbeta and 13 Jbeta primers. Libraries were prepared by immunoSEQ multiplex PCR; TCRdb keeps only in-frame clonotypes and omits some of them. The data hold 150,000 to 200,000 clones, with around 75% observed a single time. Material for sequencing was PBMCs. The receptors were sampled from a man between 18 and 29 years old in good health and CMV-seropositive.

This clone turned up a few times. The V call is TRBV30, the J call TRBJ2-1; 10 bases agree with TRBD2. In germline, CDR1 is GTSNPN, CDR2 SVGIG (reference sequence). J gave up 0 bases and V 4 bases, and 0 bases lay outside the gene matches. The CDR3 loop spans 14 amino acids. The CDR3 spells CAWTSGGSYNEQFF. The CDR3, as DNA: TGTGCCTGGACTAGCGGGGGCTCCTACAATGAGCAGTTCTTC. The full variable domain, its missing parts supplied by reference TRBV30 and TRBJ2-1, is SQTIHQWPATLVQPVGSPLSLECTVEGTSNPNLYWYRQAAGRGLQLLFYSVGIGQISSEVPQNLSASRPQDRQFILSSKKLLLSDSGFYLCAWTSGGSYNEQFFGPGTRLTVL.

V is TRBV6-1 and J is TRBJ1-1; D might be TRBD1 (5 bases). CDR1 and CDR2 from the germline V gene are MNHNS and SASEGT. The V and J ends lost 7 bases and 5 bases respectively, with 23 bases between them. The length of the CDR3 is 16 residues. Written as DNA, the CDR3 is TGTGCCAGCAATGACGGGGGGAGGGTGAGGAAGACTGAAGCTTTCTTT. Translating it yields CASNDGGRVRKTEAFF.

V gene TRBV5-4 combines with J gene TRBJ1-1; the D gene is possibly TRBD1 (5 bases). Trimming removed 4 bases at V and 4 bases at J, with 17 bases between. Germline values: CDR1 SGHNT, CDR2 YYREEE (reference sequence). This CDR3 has 15 amino acids. The DNA of the CDR3 is TGTGCCAGCAGCCGCATGGCGGGGGTCGGCACTGAAGCTTTCTTT. Its translation: CASSRMAGVGTEAFF.

This chain joins TRBV18 and TRBJ1-2; D not certain. This CDR3 has 13 residues. Germline V lookup: CDR1 KGHSH, CDR2 LQKENI. V was cut by 2 bases and J by 1 base, with 5 bases left in between. The CDR3 DNA follows: TGTGCCAGCTCACCATCAGATAACTATGGCTACACCTTC. Amino acid sequence: CASSPSDNYGYTF. The complete variable domain, with remaining parts taken from reference TRBV18 and TRBJ1-2, reads NAGVMQNPRHLVRRRGQEARLRCSPMKGHSHVYWYRQLPEEGLKFMVYLQKENIIDESGMPKERFSAEFPKEGPSILRIQQVVRGDSAAYFCASSPSDNYGYTFGSGTRLTVV.

The rearrangement uses TRBV28 and TRBJ1-6; TRBD1 agrees at 11 bases. Trimming took 3 bases from V and 7 from J; bases not matched to a gene: 8. This CDR3 region has 17 residues. The germline V gene encodes CDR1 MDHEN and CDR2 SYDVKM. CDR3 sequence: CASSLPGQGAANSPLHF. For the CDR3, the DNA is TGTGCCAGCAGTTTGCCTGGACAGGGGGCTGCAAATTCACCCCTCCACTTT. Looking up the rest from reference TRBV28 and TRBJ1-6 gives the full variable domain: DVKVTQSSRYLVKRTGEKVFLECVQDMDHENMFWYRQDPGLGLRLIYFSYDVKMKEKGDIPEGYSVSREKKERFSLILESASTNQTSMYLCASSLPGQGAANSPLHFGNGTRLTVT.

This chain joins TRBV5-4 and TRBJ2-5; 11 bases agree with TRBD1. From germline, CDR1 is SGHNT and CDR2 YYREEE (reference sequence). V shed 3 bases and J 1 base; nucleotides not matched to a gene: 5. This CDR3 spans 16 amino acids. The CDR3 DNA follows: TGTGCCAGCAGCTCGGACAGGGGGCGTTTCCAAGAGACCCAGTACTTC. Its protein product is CASSSDRGRFQETQYF.

CDR3 coding DNA: TGCGCCAGCAGCTTGGCAGGGGCCCAATCATTGAACACTGAAGCTTTCTTT. It codes for CASSLAGAQSLNTEAFF. V usage is TRBV5-1 and J usage is TRBJ1-1, with D possibly being TRBD1 (6 bases). Germline-derived CDR1 and CDR2 are SGHRS and YFSETQ. V was trimmed by 0 bases and J by 0 bases, leaving 15 bases between them. This CDR3 region has 17 residues. Full variable domain (remainder filled in from reference TRBV5-1 and TRBJ1-1): KAGVTQTPRYLIKTRGQQVTLSCSPISGHRSVSWYQQTPGQGLQFLFEYFSETQRNKGNFPGRFSGRQFSNSRSEMNVSTLELGDSALYLCASSLAGAQSLNTEAFFGQGTRLTVV.

This sequence joins TRBV19 and TRBJ2-3, with D possibly TRBD2 on 5 matching bases. Germline V gene lookup returns CDR1 LNHDA and CDR2 SQIVND (reference sequence). Trimming removed 1 base from V and 3 bases from J, with 11 bases in between. This CDR3 region has 15 residues. CDR3 amino acids: CASSIGLPSTDTQYF. DNA of the CDR3: TGTGCCAGTAGTATAGGACTACCCAGTACAGATACGCAGTATTTT.

CDR3 nucleotides: TGTGCCAGCGGCCACGGGACAGGGCCTCCGCAGTACGTC. Its protein product is CASGHGTGPPQYV. The chain employs TRBV27 and TRBJ2-7, with 9 bases lining up with TRBD1. The CDR3 runs to 13 residues. Germline V CDR1 and CDR2: MNHEY, SMNVEV (reference sequence). Germline trimming cut 8 bases from V and 9 bases from J; bases unmatched to any gene: 11.

V gene TRBV2 combines with J gene TRBJ2-2, with D hard to call. V was cut by 4 bases and J by 4 bases, with 13 bases left in between. There are 15 residues in the CDR3. CDR1 and CDR2 from the germline V gene are SNHLY and FYNNEI. The CDR3 loop reads CASSVGGRPTGELFF. CDR3 in DNA: TGTGCCAGCAGTGTTGGCGGTCGGCCCACCGGGGAGCTGTTTTTT.